Here is one T cell receptor (beta chain) with its context. The antigen is undetermined. The sample originates from a study of cytomegalovirus exposure and HLA in healthy donors. Study-wide results and caveats: Evidence from a later analysis indicated that most CMV-associated TCR beta chains looked HLA-restricted.

Amplification used 60 Vbeta primers and 13 Jbeta primers. Clones were read by immunoSEQ multiplex PCR, and TCRdb kept only the in-frame ones, dropping some. The sample includes approximately 110,000 clones, about 83% of them seen just once. CDR1 and CDR2 (germline): MGHDK, SYGVNS. CDR3 length: 14 residues. The V and J ends lost 8 bases and 3 bases respectively, with 16 bases between them. J is TRBJ1-1 and V is TRBV25-1; a weak D match, TRBD1 (5 bases). This receptor was taken from a man between 18 and 29 years old in good health and CMV-seronegative. The sequenced sample consisted of PBMCs. The CDR3 protein is CASRDSAKDTEAFF. For the CDR3, the DNA is TGTGCCAGCCGCGACAGTGCCAAGGACACTGAAGCTTTCTTT.